Sequencing of this TCR beta chain was carried out in a study of blood T cell repertoires in COVID-19. Study-level background: The analysed material was cDNA or gDNA that came from T cells, B-cell-depleted T cells, or PBMCs.

The CDR3 runs 13 residues. The V end lost 7 bases, the J end lost 6 bases, and 15 bases lay between the germline ends. Per the germline V gene, CDR1 is ENHRY and CDR2 is SYGVKD. The protocol was immunoSEQ multiplex PCR, while the TCRdb copy is restricted to in-frame clones and leaves out a portion. The table has more than 15,000 clones, about nine tenths seen once. The receptor comes from a middle-aged man with active COVID-19. The V and J genes are TRBV10-3 and TRBJ1-1; D may be TRBD1 (5 bases). Sequencing was performed on peripheral blood. CDR3 in amino acids: CAITARVDAEAFF. The CDR3 DNA reads as TGTGCCATCACGGCCAGGGTTGACGCTGAAGCTTTCTTT.